This entry features one T cell receptor (beta chain) sequence. V lost 9 bases, J lost 4 bases, and 14 bases lay in between. This CDR3 has 13 amino acids. Germline V gives CDR1 KGHDR, CDR2 SFDVKD. This entry is derived from a study of T-cell memory formation after mild COVID-19. TCRdb re-derived calls from the 5' RACE reads in MiXCR, one entry per CDR3 protein. The top ten clones hold 22% of a sample with 200,000 to 300,000 distinct CDR3 sequences, 8% to 10% of them seen once. The chain has TRBV24-1 and TRBJ2-5; D is unresolved. The sample taken for sequencing was PBMCs or a T cell subset sorted from them (not recorded which). The clonotype comes from a man between 18 and 29 years old who had mild COVID-19 (a few samples of this study predate the infection). Cell type and time point are not known. The CDR3 coding sequence is TGTGCCACCCGCCACGGGCCCGGAGAGACCCAGTACTTC. Translation: CATRHGPGETQYF.